This T cell receptor beta chain was captured in a study of T cell responses to AZD1222 COVID-19 vaccine. Study overall: Samples with a second dose at about 4 or about 12 weeks were pooled together.

Data came from immunoSEQ multiplex PCR; TCRdb stores just in-frame clones and leaves some out. The data hold roughly 120,000 clones, with 70% to 90% observed a single time. The germline V gene encodes CDR1 MNHEY and CDR2 SVGEGT. There are 14 residues in the CDR3. The ends were cut back, 5 bases at V and 0 bases at J, with 5 bases in the middle. Turning to this clone: Its antigen is undetermined.

Study observations and caveats: White British people made up most donors, females outnumbered males, and clonal diversity was possibly underestimated. Two AZD1222 doses significantly raised spike-specific TCR breadth and depth over controls.

Material: peripheral blood, obtained on day 0 of AZD1222 vaccination. The origin of this receptor is an adult in good health. The chain combines TRBV6-2 or TRBV6-3 with TRBJ1-6, with D perhaps matching TRBD1 (5 bases). The chain's CDR3 is CASSQGSYNSPLHF. The CDR3 DNA sequence: TGTGCCAGCAGTCAGGGCTCCTATAATTCACCCCTCCACTTT.